This T cell receptor (beta chain) was sequenced for a study of blood T cell repertoires in COVID-19. Study context: There were acute and convalescent COVID-19 samples, and they came from the United States, Italy and Spain.

V trimming: 4 bases; J trimming: 7 bases; junction bases outside the gene matches: 9. Looked up from germline, CDR1 is SEHNR and CDR2 is FQNEAQ (reference sequence). The CDR3 totals 16 residues. This table comes from immunoSEQ multiplex PCR, and its TCRdb copy is limited to in-frame clones, with some not included. The sample contains tens of thousands of clones, 90% of which appear only once. This chain joins TRBV7-9 and TRBJ2-1; 11 bases agree with TRBD2. Sequencing was carried out using peripheral blood. This TCR was recovered from a man aged 18 to 29 with COVID-19, enrolled during active disease. The DNA of the CDR3 is TGTGCCAGCAGCTCTACTAGCGGGGGAGGGACGAATGAGCAGTTCTTC. Encoded protein: CASSSTSGGGTNEQFF.